This TCR beta chain was identified during a study of blood T cell repertoires in COVID-19. Data came from immunoSEQ multiplex PCR; TCRdb stores just in-frame clones and leaves some out. The table has tens of thousands of clones, about 91% seen once. Germline V gene sequence: CDR1 LGHNT, CDR2 FRNRAP. V trimming: 1 base; J trimming: 0 bases; junction bases outside the gene matches: 17. The CDR3 contains 21 residues. The clonotype was recovered from a human donor with active COVID-19. The donor label of this sample is uncertain. Specimen: peripheral blood. The rearrangement uses TRBV12-5 and TRBJ2-2; 7 bases align to TRBD1. CDR3 region: CASGLAALWDRGNANTGELFF. CDR3 DNA: TGTGCTAGTGGTTTGGCCGCACTTTGGGACAGAGGAAACGCGAACACCGGGGAGCTGTTTTTT.